These 25 T cell receptor beta chains were sequenced from one sample in a study of T cell responses to AZD1222 COVID-19 vaccine. Sequenced by immunoSEQ multiplex PCR; TCRdb stores in-frame clones only, minus some. The table records 90,000 to 130,000 clones, about 90% of them present only once. The source material was peripheral blood, sampled 28 days after the second AZD1222 dose. Receptors originate from an adult who received the AZD1222 COVID-19 vaccine.

In this sample, this clone turned up once. This rearrangement joins TRBV7-2 to TRBJ2-7; D is unclear. Trimming removed 5 bases from V and 9 bases from J, with 14 bases in between. CDR3 size: 12 residues. Germline CDR1 and CDR2: SGHTA and FQGNSA. CDR3 bases: TGTGCCAGCAGCACGATAGTGGGTGGGCAGTACTTC. This sequence encodes CASSTIVGGQYF. The variable domain in full, with the rest retrieved from reference TRBV7-2 and TRBJ2-7, is GAGVSQSPSNKVTEKGKDVELRCDPISGHTALYWYRQSLGQGLEFLIYFQGNSAPDKSGLPSDRFSAERTGGSVSTLTIQRTQQEDSAVYLCASSTIVGGQYFGPGTRLTVT.

This sequence joins TRBV3-1 (or the pseudogene TRBV3-2) and TRBJ2-3; 7 bases are shared with TRBD2. The CDR3 loop spans 15 amino acids. The V gene's germline CDR1 is LGHDT and CDR2 YNNKEL (reference sequence). V trimming: 0 bases; J trimming: 0 bases; junction bases outside the gene matches: 0. The CDR3 bases are TGTGCCAGCAGCCAAGATAGCGGGAGCACAGATACGCAGTATTTT. Protein: CASSQDSGSTDTQYF.

This rearrangement joins TRBV5-1 to TRBJ1-1, with unresolved D. Germline V gives CDR1 SGHRS, CDR2 YFSETQ. The CDR3 consists of 13 residues. V lost 1 base and J 4 bases, leaving 8 bases between the germline ends. The CDR3 protein is CASSLFRPTEAFF. Here the CDR3 DNA reads TGCGCCAGCAGCTTGTTCCGTCCCACTGAAGCTTTCTTT.

V and J are TRBV28 and TRBJ1-1; D might be TRBD1 (5 bases). V lost 7 bases and J 8 bases, leaving 20 bases between the germline ends. There are 14 residues in the CDR3. Per germline, CDR1 MDHEN and CDR2 SYDVKM. The chain's CDR3 is CASTPAGTAAEAFF. CDR3 nucleotides: TGTGCCAGCACCCCAGCGGGGACCGCGGCCGAAGCTTTCTTT.

This sequence joins TRBV10-2 and TRBJ1-2; D not certain. Germline lookup yields CDR1 WSHSY and CDR2 SAAADI. The V end lost 5 bases, the J end lost 6 bases, and 10 bases lay between the germline ends. This CDR3 is built from 12 residues. The CDR3 spells CASSIGGDGYTF. The CDR3 region has the DNA TGCGCCAGCAGTATCGGTGGTGATGGCTACACCTTC.

The chain is built from TRBV7-3 and TRBJ2-7; D is possibly TRBD2 (6 bases). This CDR3 has 14 amino acids. The ends were cut back, 5 bases at V and 1 base at J, with 12 bases in the middle. The germline V gene encodes CDR1 SGHTA and CDR2 FQGTGA. The CDR3 DNA reads as TGTGCCAGCAGCCCCCGGGAGCGATCCTACGAGCAGTACTTC. Its protein is CASSPRERSYEQYF.

Comments on this clone: The same CDR3 also results from other DNA sequences found in this sample. The chain joins TRBV7-9 to TRBJ1-2; possible D gene TRBD1, 5 bases. With 5 bases removed from V and 8 bases from J, the gap between germline ends came to 12 bases. This CDR3 is 12 amino acids long. The germline V gene encodes CDR1 SEHNR and CDR2 FQNEAQ (reference sequence). The CDR3: CASSLGQRGYTF. The CDR3 bases are TGTGCCAGCAGCCTTGGACAAAGGGGCTACACCTTC.

The chain couples TRBV18 to TRBJ2-3, with D unclear. Germline assignment: CDR1 KGHSH and CDR2 LQKENI. The CDR3 is 17 amino acids. Trimming pared 6 bases from V and 4 bases from J, leaving 23 bases between. This CDR3 is CASSPTPRILIADTQYF. CDR3 sequence (DNA): TGTGCCAGCTCCCCAACCCCCAGGATTTTAATCGCAGATACGCAGTATTTT.

This rearrangement joins TRBV29-1 to TRBJ1-1, with TRBD1 matching over 9 bases. Germline lookup yields CDR1 SQVTM and CDR2 ANQGSEA. CDR3 length: 24 amino acids. Trimming took 5 bases from V and 0 from J; bases not matched to a gene: 34. The CDR3 nucleotides read TGCAGCGTTTGGACGCACGGTAAAGCTGTAACATTGTGGGGACAGGGTATCATGAACACTGAAGCTTTCTTT. It yields the protein CSVWTHGKAVTLWGQGIMNTEAFF.

CDR3 in DNA: TGTGCCAGCAGGTACTCAGGGCAGATTAACTATGGCTACACCTTC. It is translated as CASRYSGQINYGYTF. J is TRBJ1-2 and V is TRBV28; possible D gene TRBD1, 5 bases. CDR1 is MDHEN and CDR2 is SYDVKM in the germline V gene. Trimming removed 6 bases at V and 1 base at J, with 15 bases between. The CDR3 has 15 residues.

Comment on this clone: The same CDR3 also results from other DNA sequences found in this sample. The V call is TRBV28, the J call TRBJ2-7; D not certain. V lost 2 bases, J lost 4 bases, and 3 bases lay in between. CDR3 length equals 11 residues. Germline values: CDR1 MDHEN, CDR2 SYDVKM. CDR3 DNA: TGTGCCAGCAGTTTAGGGTACGAGCAGTACTTC. Translating gives CASSLGYEQYF.

This clone was seen more than once but under ten times. This rearrangement joins TRBV19 to TRBJ1-5; possibly TRBD1 for D (5 bases). This CDR3 contains 14 residues. V was cut by 7 bases and J by 5 bases, with 15 bases left in between. Germline-derived CDR1 and CDR2 are LNHDA and SQIVND (reference sequence). This CDR3 reads CASTPGSGHQPQHF. The CDR3 DNA follows: TGTGCCAGTACCCCTGGGTCGGGACATCAGCCCCAGCATTTT.

The chain employs TRBV5-1 and TRBJ1-1; D is possibly TRBD1 (6 bases). The germline V and J ends were trimmed by 4 bases and 3 bases, with 10 bases remaining between them. The CDR3 runs 13 residues. CDR1 and CDR2 (germline): SGHRS, YFSETQ. The CDR3 sequence: CASSPTGYTEAFF. As DNA, the CDR3 is TGCGCCAGCAGCCCGACAGGCTACACTGAAGCTTTCTTT.

The chain links TRBV4-2 to TRBJ2-7; tentative D call: TRBD2 (6 bases). The CDR3 length is 15 residues. Trimming took off 1 base at V and 7 bases at J, with 17 bases between the two ends. Germline V lookup: CDR1 LGHNA, CDR2 YNFKEQ. The chain's CDR3 is CASSQVKEGRWEQYF. In nucleotides, the CDR3 is TGTGCCAGCAGCCAAGTGAAGGAGGGAAGGTGGGAGCAGTACTTC.

The rearrangement joins TRBV27 to TRBJ1-1, with TRBD1 as a possible D gene (5 bases). Per the germline V gene, CDR1 is MNHEY and CDR2 is SMNVEV (reference sequence). The CDR3 spans 14 residues. V shed 6 bases and J shed 4 bases, with 15 bases lying between them. The CDR3 bases are TGTGCCAGCAGCCCCCGGGGGGGTGGCACTGAAGCTTTCTTT. This sequence encodes CASSPRGGGTEAFF.

The rearrangement joins TRBV7-9 to TRBJ1-4; D not certain. Deletions cut 5 bases from V and 4 bases from J, with 11 bases between. This CDR3 is built from 14 residues. CDR1 and CDR2 from the germline V gene are SEHNR and FQNEAQ (reference sequence). CDR3 amino acids: CASSTPGVNEKLFF. CDR3 coding DNA: TGTGCCAGCAGCACCCCCGGGGTTAATGAAAAACTGTTTTTT.

The chain combines TRBV6-1 with TRBJ2-7; a possible D gene is TRBD2 (5 bases). V gave up 0 bases and J gave up 1 base, with 10 bases separating them. This CDR3 comprises 15 residues. Germline V lookup: CDR1 MNHNS, CDR2 SASEGT. CDR3 region: CASSEAWTGSYEQYF. CDR3 DNA sequence: TGTGCCAGCAGTGAAGCTTGGACGGGATCCTACGAGCAGTACTTC.

This sequence joins TRBV27 and TRBJ2-1; D may match TRBD1 or TRBD2 (5 bases each). Germline V CDR1 and CDR2: MNHEY, SMNVEV (reference sequence). Trimming shortened V by 5 bases and J by 0 bases, and 14 bases separated the two germline ends. There are 16 residues in the CDR3. CDR3 DNA: TGTGCCAGCAGTACCTCTTGGGGGAGCTCCTACAATGAGCAGTTCTTC. It is translated as CASSTSWGSSYNEQFF.

The genes are TRBV5-1 and TRBJ2-2, with TRBD1 matching over 7 bases. V was pared by 2 bases and J by 0 bases, with 1 base of the junction left unmatched. This CDR3 is built from 15 residues. Germline V gene data show CDR1 as SGHRS and CDR2 as YFSETQ. CDR3 protein: CASSLRGPNTGELFF. DNA for the CDR3: TGCGCCAGCAGCTTAAGGGGGCCGAACACCGGGGAGCTGTTTTTT. Variable domain in full (rest from reference TRBV5-1 and TRBJ2-2): KAGVTQTPRYLIKTRGQQVTLSCSPISGHRSVSWYQQTPGQGLQFLFEYFSETQRNKGNFPGRFSGRQFSNSRSEMNVSTLELGDSALYLCASSLRGPNTGELFFGEGSRLTVL.

V gene TRBV5-4 combines with J gene TRBJ2-3; 11 nucleotides match TRBD2. This CDR3 is 17 amino acids long. Trimming at V came to 1 base and at J to 2 bases, leaving 6 bases not matched to a gene. Germline-derived CDR1 and CDR2 are SGHNT and YYREEE (reference sequence). The CDR3 is CASSLPGLAGATDTQYF. The CDR3 DNA is TGTGCCAGCAGCTTGCCAGGACTAGCGGGCGCCACAGATACGCAGTATTTT.

This chain uses TRBV6-6 with TRBJ1-2; unclear D gene. Per the germline V gene, CDR1 is MNHNY and CDR2 is SVGAGI (reference sequence). V was trimmed by 6 bases and J by 0 bases, leaving 8 bases between them. The CDR3 is made up of 13 amino acids. DNA for the CDR3: TGTGCCAGCAGCCCCGGTTCTAACTATGGCTACACCTTC. Translating gives CASSPGSNYGYTF.

The chain carries TRBV4-2 and TRBJ2-3; 12 nucleotides line up with TRBD2. The V gene's germline CDR1 is LGHNA and CDR2 YNFKEQ. CDR3 length: 15 residues. V lost 0 bases to trimming and J lost 8 bases; unmatched junction nucleotides: 3. In DNA form, the CDR3 reads TGTGCCAGCAGCCAAGATACTAGCGGGAGGAGTACGCAGTATTTT. Amino acid sequence: CASSQDTSGRSTQYF.

The V and J genes are TRBV5-1 and TRBJ2-7; 7 nucleotides line up with TRBD2. CDR1 and CDR2 from the germline V gene are SGHRS and YFSETQ. This CDR3 comprises 15 residues. J gave up 3 bases and V 3 bases, and 9 bases lay outside the gene matches. This CDR3 is CASSSRAGGIYEQYF. The CDR3 coding sequence is TGCGCCAGCAGCTCGCGGGCCGGGGGGATCTACGAGCAGTACTTC.

The chain has TRBV9 and TRBJ2-3; D is ambiguous. CDR3 length: 14 residues. Germline V gene sequence: CDR1 SGDLS, CDR2 YYNGEE. V was shortened by 2 bases and J by 5 bases, with 12 bases between the two germline ends. The CDR3 DNA reads TGTGCCAGCAGCGTTGAACCTGGGCTAGATACGCAGTATTTT. It codes for CASSVEPGLDTQYF.

This chain connects TRBV4-1 to TRBJ1-6; 7 bases align to TRBD1. V gave up 1 base and J gave up 0 bases; unmatched junction bases: 3. Germline assignment: CDR1 MGHRA and CDR2 YSYEKL. This CDR3 has 17 amino acids. The CDR3 protein is CASSQGGQSSYNSPLHF. CDR3 DNA: TGCGCCAGCAGCCAAGGGGGACAGAGCTCCTATAATTCACCCCTCCACTTT.